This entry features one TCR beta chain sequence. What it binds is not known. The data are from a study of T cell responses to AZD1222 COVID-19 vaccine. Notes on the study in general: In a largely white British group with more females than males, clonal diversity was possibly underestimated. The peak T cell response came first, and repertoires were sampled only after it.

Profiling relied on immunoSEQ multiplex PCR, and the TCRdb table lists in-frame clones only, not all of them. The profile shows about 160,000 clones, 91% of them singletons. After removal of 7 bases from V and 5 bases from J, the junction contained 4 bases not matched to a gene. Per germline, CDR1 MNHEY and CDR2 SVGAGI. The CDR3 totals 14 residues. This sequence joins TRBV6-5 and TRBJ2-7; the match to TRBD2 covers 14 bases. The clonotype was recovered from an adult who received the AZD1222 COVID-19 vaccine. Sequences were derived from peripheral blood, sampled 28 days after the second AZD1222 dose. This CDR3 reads CASTWGLAGDEQYF. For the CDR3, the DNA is TGTGCCAGCACCTGGGGACTAGCGGGAGACGAGCAGTACTTC.